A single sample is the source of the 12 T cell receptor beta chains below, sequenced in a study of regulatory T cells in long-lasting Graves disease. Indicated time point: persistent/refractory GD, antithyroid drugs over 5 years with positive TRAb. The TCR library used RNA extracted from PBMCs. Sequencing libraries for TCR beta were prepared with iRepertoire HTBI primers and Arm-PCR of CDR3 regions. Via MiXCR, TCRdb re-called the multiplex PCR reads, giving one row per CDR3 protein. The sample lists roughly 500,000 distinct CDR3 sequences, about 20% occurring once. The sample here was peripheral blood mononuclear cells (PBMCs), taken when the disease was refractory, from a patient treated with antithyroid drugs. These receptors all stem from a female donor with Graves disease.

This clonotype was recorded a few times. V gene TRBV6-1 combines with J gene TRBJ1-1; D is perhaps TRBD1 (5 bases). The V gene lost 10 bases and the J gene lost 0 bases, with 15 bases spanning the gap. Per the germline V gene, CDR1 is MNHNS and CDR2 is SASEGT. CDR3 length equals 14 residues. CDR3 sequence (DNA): TGTGCCACCGTCAGGGACTCGATGAACACTGAAGCTTTCTTT. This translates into CATVRDSMNTEAFF.

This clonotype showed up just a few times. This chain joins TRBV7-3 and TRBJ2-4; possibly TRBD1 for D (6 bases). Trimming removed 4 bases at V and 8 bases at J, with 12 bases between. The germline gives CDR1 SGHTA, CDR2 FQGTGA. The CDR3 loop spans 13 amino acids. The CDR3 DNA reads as TGTGCCAGCAGCTCAGGGGATGGGGACATTCAGTACTTC. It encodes CASSSGDGDIQYF.

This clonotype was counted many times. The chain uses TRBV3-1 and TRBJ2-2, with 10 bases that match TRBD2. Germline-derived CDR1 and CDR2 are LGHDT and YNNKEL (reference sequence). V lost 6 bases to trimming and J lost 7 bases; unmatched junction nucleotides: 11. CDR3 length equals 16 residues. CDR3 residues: CASSPLRAGGRGELFF. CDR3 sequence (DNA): TGTGCCAGCAGTCCGCTGCGAGCGGGAGGGCGCGGGGAGCTGTTTTTT.

The CDR3 spells CASSFRQGHGYTF. CDR3 DNA: TGTGCCAGCAGTTTCAGACAGGGACATGGCTACACCTTC. The V and J genes are TRBV6-5 and TRBJ1-2; 7 positions match TRBD1. V gave up 4 bases and J gave up 6 bases; unmatched junction bases: 5. Germline assignment: CDR1 MNHEY and CDR2 SVGAGI. The CDR3 runs to 13 residues.

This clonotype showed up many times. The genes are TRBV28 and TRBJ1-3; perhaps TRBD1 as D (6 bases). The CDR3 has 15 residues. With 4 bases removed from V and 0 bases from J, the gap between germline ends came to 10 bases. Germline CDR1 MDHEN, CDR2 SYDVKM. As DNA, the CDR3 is TGTGCCAGCAGTTGGACCAGGGGCTCTGGAAACACCATATATTTT. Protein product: CASSWTRGSGNTIYF.

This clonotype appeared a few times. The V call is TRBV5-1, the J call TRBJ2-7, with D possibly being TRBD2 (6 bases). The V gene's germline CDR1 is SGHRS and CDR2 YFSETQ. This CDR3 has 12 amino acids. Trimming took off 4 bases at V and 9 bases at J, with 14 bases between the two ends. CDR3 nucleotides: TGCGCCAGCAGCCAAAGAGCGGGCCCGCAGTACTTC. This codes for CASSQRAGPQYF.

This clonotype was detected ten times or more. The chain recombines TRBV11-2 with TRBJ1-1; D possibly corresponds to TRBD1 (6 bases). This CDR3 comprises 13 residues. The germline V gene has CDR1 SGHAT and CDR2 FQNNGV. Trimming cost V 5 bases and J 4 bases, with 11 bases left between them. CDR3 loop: CASSVRGGTEAFF. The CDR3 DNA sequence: TGTGCCAGCAGCGTTCGAGGGGGCACTGAAGCTTTCTTT. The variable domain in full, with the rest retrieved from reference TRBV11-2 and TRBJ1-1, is EAGVAQSPRYKIIEKRQSVAFWCNPISGHATLYWYQQILGQGPKLLIQFQNNGVVDDSQLPKDRFSAERLKGVDSTLKIQPAKLEDSAVYLCASSVRGGTEAFFGQGTRLTVV.

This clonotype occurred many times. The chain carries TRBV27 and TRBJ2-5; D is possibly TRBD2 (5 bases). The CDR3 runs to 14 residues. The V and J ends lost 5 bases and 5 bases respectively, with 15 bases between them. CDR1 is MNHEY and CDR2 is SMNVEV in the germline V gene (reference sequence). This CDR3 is CASSPGSRLETQYF. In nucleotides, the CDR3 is TGTGCCAGCAGTCCGGGATCCAGGTTGGAGACCCAGTACTTC.

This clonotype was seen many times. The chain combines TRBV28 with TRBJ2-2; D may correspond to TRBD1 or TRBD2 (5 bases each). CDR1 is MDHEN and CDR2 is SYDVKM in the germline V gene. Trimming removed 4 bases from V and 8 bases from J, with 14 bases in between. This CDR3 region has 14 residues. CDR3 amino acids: CASSSSGTPGELFF. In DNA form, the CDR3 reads TGTGCCAGCAGTTCATCAGGGACCCCGGGGGAGCTGTTTTTT.

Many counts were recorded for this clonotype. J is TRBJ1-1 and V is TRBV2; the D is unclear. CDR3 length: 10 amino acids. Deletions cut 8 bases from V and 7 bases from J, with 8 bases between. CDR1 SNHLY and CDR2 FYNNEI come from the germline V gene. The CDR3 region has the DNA TGTGCCAGCCTCGACAATGAAGCTTTCTTT. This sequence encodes CASLDNEAFF.

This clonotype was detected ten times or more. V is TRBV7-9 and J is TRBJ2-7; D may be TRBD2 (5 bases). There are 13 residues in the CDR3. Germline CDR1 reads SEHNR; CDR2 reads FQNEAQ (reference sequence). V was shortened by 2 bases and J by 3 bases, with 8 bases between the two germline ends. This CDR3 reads CASSLRADYEQYF. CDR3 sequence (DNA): TGTGCCAGCAGCTTAAGAGCGGACTACGAGCAGTACTTC. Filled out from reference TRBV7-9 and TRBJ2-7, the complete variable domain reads DTGVSQNPRHKITKRGQNVTFRCDPISEHNRLYWYRQTLGQGPEFLTYFQNEAQLEKSRLLSDRFSAERPKGSFSTLEIQRTEQGDSAMYLCASSLRADYEQYFGPGTRLTVT.

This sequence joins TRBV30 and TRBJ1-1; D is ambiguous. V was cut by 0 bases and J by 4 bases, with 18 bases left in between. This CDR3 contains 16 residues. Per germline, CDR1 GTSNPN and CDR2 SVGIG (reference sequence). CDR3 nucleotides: TGTGCCTGGAGTGTTGCCACAACCGGATACTTCACTGAAGCTTTCTTT. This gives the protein CAWSVATTGYFTEAFF. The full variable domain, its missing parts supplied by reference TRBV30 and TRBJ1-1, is SQTIHQWPATLVQPVGSPLSLECTVEGTSNPNLYWYRQAAGRGLQLLFYSVGIGQISSEVPQNLSASRPQDRQFILSSKKLLLSDSGFYLCAWSVATTGYFTEAFFGQGTRLTVV.